Reported below is one TCR beta chain. The sample is drawn from a study of TIL therapy for anti-PD-1-resistant metastatic lung cancer. The libraries were made with immunoSEQ v3. The method was immunoSEQ multiplex PCR; TCRdb's version includes in-frame clones alone and lacks a portion of them. The sample has about 53,000 clones; about 70% are singletons. Stated time point: pre-treatment sample, taken before nivolumab and TIL therapy. Stage 4 NSCLC adults joined between late 2017 and 2020. The germline gives CDR1 SEHNR, CDR2 FQNEAQ (reference sequence). This CDR3 has 15 amino acids. V lost 5 bases, J lost 0 bases, and 5 bases stayed unmatched.

The chain employs TRBV7-9 and TRBJ2-5; 8 nucleotides agree with TRBD2. The TCR was taken from a person aged 25-85 years with non-small cell lung cancer. This sample comprised blood, obtained at baseline. The CDR3 sequence: CASSPGGGHQETQYF. CDR3 DNA: TGTGCCAGCAGCCCCGGGGGGGGGCACCAAGAGACCCAGTACTTC.